These 4 T cell receptor beta chains were sequenced from one sample in a study of CD8 T cell repertoires and HIV-1 epitope variants. Here immunoSEQ multiplex PCR was the method, and the copy in TCRdb shows in-frame clones only, minus some. The top ten hold around 24% of the sample, which has about 95,000 clones, roughly four fifths seen once. Sequenced sample: uncultured baseline CD8+ T cells from peripheral blood mononuclear cells (PBMCs). The receptors were sampled from a male donor with HIV.

This chain joins TRBV28 and TRBJ2-3, with 14 positions matching TRBD2. Germline V gene sequence: CDR1 MDHEN, CDR2 SYDVKM. The CDR3 spans 17 residues. The ends lost 4 bases at V and 5 bases at J; junction bases unmatched: 8. The CDR3 sequence: CASSSPSGTSGGDTQYF. CDR3 DNA sequence: TGTGCCAGCAGTTCTCCCTCCGGGACTAGCGGGGGAGATACGCAGTATTTT.

This chain connects TRBV28 to TRBJ2-3; D possibly corresponds to TRBD2 (7 bases). Germline CDR1 and CDR2: MDHEN and SYDVKM. Trimming cost V 3 bases and J 2 bases, with 15 bases left between them. This CDR3 has 16 amino acids. The CDR3 nucleotides read TGTGCCAGCAGTTTGTGGGGGAGGGGGAACACAGATACGCAGTATTTT. Translation gives CASSLWGRGNTDTQYF.

This sequence joins TRBV29-1 and TRBJ1-5; a possible D gene is TRBD1 (5 bases). The CDR3 has 14 residues. Germline assignment: CDR1 SQVTM and CDR2 ANQGSEA. The V end was cut by 7 bases, the J end by 0 bases, with 13 bases between. Written as DNA, the CDR3 is TGCAGCGCCCCCTGGGGGTATAGCAATCAGCCCCAGCATTTT. It specifies CSAPWGYSNQPQHF. The complete variable domain, with remaining parts taken from reference TRBV29-1 and TRBJ1-5, reads SAVISQKPSRDICQRGTSLTIQCQVDSQVTMMFWYRQQPGQSLTLIATANQGSEATYESGFVIDKFPISRPNLTFSTLTVSNMSPEDSSIYLCSAPWGYSNQPQHFGDGTRLSIL.

The chain carries TRBV7-3 and TRBJ1-1; D gene ambiguous. CDR3 length: 13 amino acids. V was trimmed by 1 base and J by 3 bases, leaving 6 bases between them. From germline, CDR1 is SGHTA and CDR2 FQGTGA. The CDR3 protein is CASSLNVDTEAFF. The CDR3 coding sequence is TGTGCCAGCAGCTTAAACGTAGACACTGAAGCTTTCTTT.